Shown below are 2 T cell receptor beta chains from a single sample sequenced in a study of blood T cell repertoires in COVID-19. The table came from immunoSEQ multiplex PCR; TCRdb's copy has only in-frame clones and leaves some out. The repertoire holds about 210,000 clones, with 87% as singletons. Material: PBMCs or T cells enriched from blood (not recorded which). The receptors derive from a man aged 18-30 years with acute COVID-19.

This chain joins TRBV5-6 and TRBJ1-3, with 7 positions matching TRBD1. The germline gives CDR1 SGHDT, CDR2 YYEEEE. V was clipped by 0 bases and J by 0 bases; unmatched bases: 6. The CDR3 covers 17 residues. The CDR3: CASSLAARGVSGNTIYF. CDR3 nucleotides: TGTGCCAGCAGCTTGGCGGCCAGGGGGGTCTCTGGAAACACCATATATTTT.

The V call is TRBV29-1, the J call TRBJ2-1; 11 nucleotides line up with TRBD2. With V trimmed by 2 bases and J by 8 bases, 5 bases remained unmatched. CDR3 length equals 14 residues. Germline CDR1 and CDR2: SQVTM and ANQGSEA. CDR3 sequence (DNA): TGCAGCGTTGAACCCCTAGCGGGAGGTGATGAGCAGTTCTTC. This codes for CSVEPLAGGDEQFF.